Each of the 3 T cell receptor beta chains below was sequenced from the same sample in a study of tumor-infiltrating lymphocytes in primary liver carcinoma. Extraction also yielded germline DNA, while blood RNA was obtained from unsorted whole blood. A primer in the constant region served to generate TCR beta cDNA from approximately 500 ng of total RNA. Slightly modified ARM-PCR with three nested multiplex PCR rounds yielded TCR beta libraries. Running ten to eleven cycles apiece, the first two PCR rounds relied on TRBV1-TRBV30 forward primers together with a C-beta reverse primer. TCRdb analysed the multiplex PCR reads with MiXCR anew, one entry per CDR3 protein. Of some 180,000 distinct CDR3 sequences in the sample, about 60% were seen once. Sequences were obtained from peripheral blood. The source of these receptors is a man in his forties or fifties with primary liver carcinoma and hepatitis B virus infection.

A remark on this clonotype: A much larger clone sits a single nucleotide away, making a read error possible. V and J are TRBV11-3 and TRBJ2-5; unclear D gene. Germline-derived CDR1 and CDR2 are SGHNT and YENEEA. The CDR3 length is 14 residues. V was cut by 7 bases and J by 0 bases, with 12 bases left in between. CDR3 in DNA: TGTGCCAGCACCCCATCGGTAGACCAAGAGACCCAGTACTTC. It specifies CASTPSVDQETQYF.

With regard to this clonotype: An end of the junction differs from the germline gene, which may be a read error. The chain recombines TRBV6-6 with TRBJ2-1, with D unclear. CDR3 length: 16 amino acids. CDR1 MNHNY and CDR2 SVGAGI come from the germline V gene (reference sequence). The CDR3 DNA follows: TGTGCCAGTAGTTTACTTAGGGTGACCGAGGACAATGAGCAGTTCTTC. Amino acids: CASSLLRVTEDNEQFF.

Remarks on this clonotype: A read error is possible here, since a much larger clone lies one base away. The chain recombines TRBV11-2 with TRBJ1-2, with TRBD1 matching 9 bases. The CDR3 is 15 amino acids. The germline CDR1 and CDR2 sequences are SGHAT and FQNNGV. For the CDR3, the DNA is TGTGCCAACAGCATAGGGACAGGGAGCGCCTATGGCTACACCTTC. Translated: CANSIGTGSAYGYTF.